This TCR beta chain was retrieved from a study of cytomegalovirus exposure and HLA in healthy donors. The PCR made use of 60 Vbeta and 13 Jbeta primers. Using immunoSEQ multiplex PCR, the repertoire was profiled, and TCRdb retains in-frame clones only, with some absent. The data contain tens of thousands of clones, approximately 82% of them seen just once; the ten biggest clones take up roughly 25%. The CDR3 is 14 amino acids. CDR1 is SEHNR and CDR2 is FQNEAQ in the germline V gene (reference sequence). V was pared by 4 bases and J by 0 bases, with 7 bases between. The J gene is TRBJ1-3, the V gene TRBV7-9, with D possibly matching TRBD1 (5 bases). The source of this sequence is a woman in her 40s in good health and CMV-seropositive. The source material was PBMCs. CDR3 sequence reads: CASSSGDSGNTIYF. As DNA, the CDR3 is TGTGCCAGCAGCTCGGGGGACTCTGGAAACACCATATATTTT.